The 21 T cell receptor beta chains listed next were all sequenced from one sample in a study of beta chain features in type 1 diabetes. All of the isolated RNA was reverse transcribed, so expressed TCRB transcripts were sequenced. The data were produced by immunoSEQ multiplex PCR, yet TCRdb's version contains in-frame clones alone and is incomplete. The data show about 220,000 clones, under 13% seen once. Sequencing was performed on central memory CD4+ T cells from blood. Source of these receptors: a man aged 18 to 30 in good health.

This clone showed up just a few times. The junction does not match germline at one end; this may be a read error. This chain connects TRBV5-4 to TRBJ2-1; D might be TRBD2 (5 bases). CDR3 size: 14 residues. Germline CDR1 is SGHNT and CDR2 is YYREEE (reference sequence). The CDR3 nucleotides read TGCGCCAGCAGCCAAGATCAAATAGCTAGCGAGCAGTTCTTC. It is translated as CASSQDQIASEQFF.

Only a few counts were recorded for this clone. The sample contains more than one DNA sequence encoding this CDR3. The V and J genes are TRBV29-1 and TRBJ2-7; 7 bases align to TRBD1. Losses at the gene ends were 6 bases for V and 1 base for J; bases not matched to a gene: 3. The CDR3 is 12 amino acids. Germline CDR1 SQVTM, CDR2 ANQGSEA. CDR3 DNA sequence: TGCAGCGTAGCACAGGGGTCCTACGAGCAGTACTTC. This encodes CSVAQGSYEQYF.

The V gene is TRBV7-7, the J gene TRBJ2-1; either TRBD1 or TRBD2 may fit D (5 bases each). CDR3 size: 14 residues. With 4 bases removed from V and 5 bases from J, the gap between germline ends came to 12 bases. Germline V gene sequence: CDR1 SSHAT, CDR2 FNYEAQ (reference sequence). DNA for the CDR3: TGTGCCAGCAGCTCCAGGGACGGCAACAATGAGCAGTTCTTC. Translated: CASSSRDGNNEQFF.

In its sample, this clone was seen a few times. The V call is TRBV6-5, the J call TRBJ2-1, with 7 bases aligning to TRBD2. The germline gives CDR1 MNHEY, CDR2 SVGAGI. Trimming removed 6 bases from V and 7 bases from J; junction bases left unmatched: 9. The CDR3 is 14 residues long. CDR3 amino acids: CASSRGLEGNEQFF. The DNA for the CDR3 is TGTGCCAGCAGCCGAGGACTAGAGGGGAATGAGCAGTTCTTC.

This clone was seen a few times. The CDR3 sequence is CASSEGTSYEQYF. DNA of the CDR3: TGTGCCAGCTCAGAAGGGACTAGCTACGAGCAGTACTTC. The gene calls are TRBV18 and TRBJ2-7; 8 bases are shared with TRBD2. CDR1 is KGHSH, CDR2 LQKENI, per germline. V shed 5 bases and J 3 bases; nucleotides not matched to a gene: 3. The CDR3 totals 13 residues.

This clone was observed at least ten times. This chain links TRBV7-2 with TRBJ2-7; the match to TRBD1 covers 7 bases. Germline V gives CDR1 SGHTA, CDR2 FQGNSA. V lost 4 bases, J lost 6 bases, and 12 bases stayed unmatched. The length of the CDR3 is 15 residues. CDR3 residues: CASSSSSGQWSEQYF. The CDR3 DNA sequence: TGTGCCAGCAGCTCCAGCTCGGGACAGTGGTCCGAGCAGTACTTC.

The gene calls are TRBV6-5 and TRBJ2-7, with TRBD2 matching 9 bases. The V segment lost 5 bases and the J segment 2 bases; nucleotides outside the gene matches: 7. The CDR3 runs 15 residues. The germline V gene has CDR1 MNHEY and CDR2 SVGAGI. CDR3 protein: CASSQQGLATYEQYF. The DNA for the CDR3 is TGTGCCAGCAGTCAACAGGGACTAGCAACCTACGAGCAGTACTTC.

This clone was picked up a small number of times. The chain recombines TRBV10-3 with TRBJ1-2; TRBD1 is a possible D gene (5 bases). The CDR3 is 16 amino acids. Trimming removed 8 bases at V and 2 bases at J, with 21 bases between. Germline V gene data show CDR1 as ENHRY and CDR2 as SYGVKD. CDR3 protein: CAIESRNGAGNYGYTF. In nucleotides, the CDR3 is TGTGCCATCGAGTCCAGGAATGGGGCAGGGAACTATGGCTACACCTTC.

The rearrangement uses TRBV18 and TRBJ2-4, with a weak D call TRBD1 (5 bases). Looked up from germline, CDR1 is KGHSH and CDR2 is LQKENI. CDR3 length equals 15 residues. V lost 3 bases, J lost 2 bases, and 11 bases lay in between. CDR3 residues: CASSPQGLSKNIQYF. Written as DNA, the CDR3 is TGTGCCAGCTCACCGCAGGGCTTATCCAAAAACATTCAGTACTTC. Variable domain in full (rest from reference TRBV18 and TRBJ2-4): NAGVMQNPRHLVRRRGQEARLRCSPMKGHSHVYWYRQLPEEGLKFMVYLQKENIIDESGMPKERFSAEFPKEGPSILRIQQVVRGDSAAYFCASSPQGLSKNIQYFGAGTRLSVL.

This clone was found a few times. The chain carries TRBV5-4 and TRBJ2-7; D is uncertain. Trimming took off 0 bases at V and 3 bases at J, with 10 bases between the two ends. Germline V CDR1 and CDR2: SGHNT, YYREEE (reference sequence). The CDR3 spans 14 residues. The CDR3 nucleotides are TGTGCCAGCAGCTTGGAGCAAATAGGCTACGAGCAGTACTTC. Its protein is CASSLEQIGYEQYF.

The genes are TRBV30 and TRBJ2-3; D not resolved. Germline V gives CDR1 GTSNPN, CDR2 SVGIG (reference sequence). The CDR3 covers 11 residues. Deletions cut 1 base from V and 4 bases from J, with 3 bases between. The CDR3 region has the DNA TGTGCCTGGAGTGGTCCAGATACGCAGTATTTT. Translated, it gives CAWSGPDTQYF.

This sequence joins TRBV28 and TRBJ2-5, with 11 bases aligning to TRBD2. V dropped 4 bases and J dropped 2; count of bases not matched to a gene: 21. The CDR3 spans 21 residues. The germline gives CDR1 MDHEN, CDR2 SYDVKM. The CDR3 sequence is CASSSISPTSGRDRGQETQYF. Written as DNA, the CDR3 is TGTGCCAGCAGTTCAATATCGCCTACTAGCGGGAGAGATAGGGGACAAGAGACCCAGTACTTC.

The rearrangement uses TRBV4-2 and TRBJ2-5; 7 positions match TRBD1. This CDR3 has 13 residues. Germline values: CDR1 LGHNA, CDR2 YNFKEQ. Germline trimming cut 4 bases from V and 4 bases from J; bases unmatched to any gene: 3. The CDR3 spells CASSPQGRETQYF. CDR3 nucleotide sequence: TGTGCCAGCAGCCCACAGGGGCGAGAGACCCAGTACTTC.

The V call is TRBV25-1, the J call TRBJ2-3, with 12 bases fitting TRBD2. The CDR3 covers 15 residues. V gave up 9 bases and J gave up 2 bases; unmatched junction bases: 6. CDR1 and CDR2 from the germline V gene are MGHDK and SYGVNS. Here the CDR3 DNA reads TGTGCCAGGACCCTAGCGGGAGGGGTCACAGATACGCAGTATTTT. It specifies CARTLAGGVTDTQYF.

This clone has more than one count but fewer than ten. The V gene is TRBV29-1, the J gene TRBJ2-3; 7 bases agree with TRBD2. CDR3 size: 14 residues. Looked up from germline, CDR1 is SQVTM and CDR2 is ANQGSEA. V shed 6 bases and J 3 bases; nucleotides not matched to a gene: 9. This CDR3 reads CSVPTLGGTDTQYF. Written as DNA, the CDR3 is TGCAGCGTACCTACTCTGGGAGGGACAGATACGCAGTATTTT.

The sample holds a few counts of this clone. This CDR3 is CASTPWDGSYNEQFF. The CDR3 bases are TGTGCCAGCACCCCTTGGGACGGGTCCTACAATGAGCAGTTCTTC. V is TRBV6-1 and J is TRBJ2-1; D could derive from TRBD1 or TRBD2 (5 bases each). In germline, CDR1 is MNHNS, CDR2 SASEGT. Trimming left V 7 bases short and J 1 base short, with 14 bases between. This CDR3 contains 15 residues.

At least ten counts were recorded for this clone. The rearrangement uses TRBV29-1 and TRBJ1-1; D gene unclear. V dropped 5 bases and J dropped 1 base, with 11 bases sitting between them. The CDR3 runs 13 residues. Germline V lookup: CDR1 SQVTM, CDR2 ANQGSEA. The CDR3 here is CSVHRDSNTEAFF. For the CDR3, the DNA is TGCAGCGTTCACAGAGATTCGAACACTGAAGCTTTCTTT. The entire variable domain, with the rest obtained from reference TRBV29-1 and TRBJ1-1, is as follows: SAVISQKPSRDICQRGTSLTIQCQVDSQVTMMFWYRQQPGQSLTLIATANQGSEATYESGFVIDKFPISRPNLTFSTLTVSNMSPEDSSIYLCSVHRDSNTEAFFGQGTRLTVV.

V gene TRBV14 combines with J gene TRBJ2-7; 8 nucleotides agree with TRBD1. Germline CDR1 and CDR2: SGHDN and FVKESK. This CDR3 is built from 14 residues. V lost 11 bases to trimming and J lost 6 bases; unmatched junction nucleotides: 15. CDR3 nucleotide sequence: TGTGCCGCAGCCAAGACAGGGGCCTCCACCGAGCAGTACTTC. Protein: CAAAKTGASTEQYF.

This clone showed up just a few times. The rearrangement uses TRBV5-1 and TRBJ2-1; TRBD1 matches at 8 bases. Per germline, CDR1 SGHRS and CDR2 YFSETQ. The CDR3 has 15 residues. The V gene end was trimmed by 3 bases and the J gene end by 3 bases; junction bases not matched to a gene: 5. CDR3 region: CASSSSGQDYNEQFF. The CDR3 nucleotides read TGCGCCAGCAGCTCCTCGGGACAGGACTACAATGAGCAGTTCTTC.

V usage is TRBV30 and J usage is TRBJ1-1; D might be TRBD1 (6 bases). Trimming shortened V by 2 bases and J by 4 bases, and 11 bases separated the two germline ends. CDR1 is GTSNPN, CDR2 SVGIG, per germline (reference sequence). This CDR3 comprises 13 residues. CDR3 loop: CAWSRTGATEAFF. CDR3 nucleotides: TGTGCCTGGAGTAGAACGGGGGCCACTGAAGCTTTCTTT.

The DNA of the CDR3 is TGTGCCAGCAGCCAAGATGAGGGACGTAGGGACACTGAAGCTTTCTTT. This codes for CASSQDEGRRDTEAFF. The chain joins TRBV4-2 to TRBJ1-1, with a tentative D call TRBD1 (5 bases). V lost 0 bases to trimming and J lost 3 bases, with 14 bases between them. The CDR3 spans 16 residues. Germline CDR1 is LGHNA and CDR2 is YNFKEQ.